This T cell receptor beta chain comes out of a study of PD-L1 blockade in urothelial cancer. Study background: Dosed intravenously at 1,200 mg every 3 weeks, atezolizumab was initiated by patients around 2014. Blood samples contained a median about 150,000 T cells.

Indicated time point: peripheral blood 6 weeks after treatment start. Between 1 and 8 samples per patient were obtained, pretreatment and on-treatment. The CDR3 length is 15 residues. V dropped 2 bases and J dropped 0 bases, with 11 bases sitting between them. Germline-derived CDR1 and CDR2 are MNHEY and SVGAGI. Generated by immunoSEQ multiplex PCR, the TCRdb table keeps only in-frame clones and is missing some. Counted here are more than 60,000 clones, 88% occurring once; the ten biggest clones make up around 11%. The receptor comes from a man aged 60 to 69 with urothelial cancer. The chain carries TRBV6-5 and TRBJ2-7; D perhaps matches TRBD1 (5 bases). The sample consisted of PBMCs, taken around atezolizumab (anti-PD-L1) treatment. In DNA, the CDR3 is TGTGCCAGCAGTTACGGTTCGACAGCCTCCTACGAGCAGTACTTC. Encoded protein: CASSYGSTASYEQYF.